The rows below give T cell receptor beta chains drawn from one sample of a study of blood T cell repertoires in COVID-19. Repertoires were generated with immunoSEQ multiplex PCR, while TCRdb's copy carries only in-frame clones and drops some. The sample carries around 100,000 clones, roughly 80% recorded once. Material: peripheral blood. The receptors were sampled from a man aged 65 to 85 with active or convalescent COVID-19. The CDR3 runs from the conserved cysteine through the conserved F or W. D genes are given only for firm matches. Clone size, where shown, is once, few, many, or a class for clones that have expanded.

J,D,size,V,DNA,CDR3
TRBJ2-4,TRBD2,NA,TRBV10-3,TGTGCCATCAGTGAGTCGACTAAGGCGGGAGGGCCGGGCATTCAGTACTTC,CAISESTKAGGPGIQYF
TRBJ2-1,TRBD2,NA,TRBV28,TGTGCCACCCAGGAGGCAGCGGGAATCTACAATGAGCAGTTCTTC,CATQEAAGIYNEQFF
TRBJ2-3,TRBD2,once,TRBV30,TGTGCCTGGAGTCCACTTAGCGGGGGTCGAGATACGCAGTATTTT,CAWSPLSGGRDTQYF
TRBJ2-1,TRBD2,NA,TRBV9,TGTGCCAGCAGTCTGACACGAGCGGGAGGGCTACACAATGAGCAGTTCTTC,CASSLTRAGGLHNEQFF
TRBJ2-2,NA,NA,TRBV2,TGTGCCAGCAGTGAGTGGGGCCGGTCCACCGGGGAGCTGTTTTTT,CASSEWGRSTGELFF
TRBJ2-1,TRBD1,NA,TRBV2,TGTGCCAGCAGCCCAGACAGGGACCCCTACAATGAGCAGTTCTTC,CASSPDRDPYNEQFF
TRBJ2-3,TRBD1,medium-sized,TRBV2,TGTGCCAGCAGTCCAGGGACAGCGAGCACAGATACGCAGTATTTT,CASSPGTASTDTQYF
TRBJ2-1,NA,NA,TRBV28,TGTGCCGCTGGCCTCAACCAATACAATGAGCAGTTCTTC,CAAGLNQYNEQFF
TRBJ2-7,NA,NA,TRBV13,TGTGCCAGCAGCTTAGTCCAGGGGCCTCCCCCGTACGAGCAGTACTTC,CASSLVQGPPPYEQYF
TRBJ1-4,TRBD1,NA,TRBV2,TGTGCCAGCAGTGAAGGAGGGACAGCTGATGAAAAACTGTTTTTT,CASSEGGTADEKLFF
TRBJ1-2,TRBD1,NA,TRBV27,TGTGCCAGCAGTCCCCAGGGACAGGGGGCGCCAACTGACTATGGCTACACCTTC,CASSPQGQGAPTDYGYTF
TRBJ2-5,TRBD2,NA,TRBV24-1,TGTGCCACCAGTGACCCTGGACTAGCGGGAGTACCTGAGACCCAGTACTTC,CATSDPGLAGVPETQYF
TRBJ1-2,TRBD1,few,TRBV14,TGTGCCAGCAGCCCGACCGGGACAGGGACCTATGGCTACACCTTC,CASSPTGTGTYGYTF
TRBJ2-3,TRBD2,NA,TRBV3-1/TRBV3-2,TGTGCCAGCAGCCAACTGCTAAGCGGGGTCACAGATACGCAGTATTTT,CASSQLLSGVTDTQYF
TRBJ2-2,TRBD1,NA,TRBV5-1,TGCGCCAGCAGCGGGACAGGGACCGGGGAGCTGTTTTTT,CASSGTGTGELFF
TRBJ1-2,TRBD1,NA,TRBV5-1,TGCGCCAGCAGGCCAGGGACAGGGGGTGGCTACACCTTC,CASRPGTGGGYTF